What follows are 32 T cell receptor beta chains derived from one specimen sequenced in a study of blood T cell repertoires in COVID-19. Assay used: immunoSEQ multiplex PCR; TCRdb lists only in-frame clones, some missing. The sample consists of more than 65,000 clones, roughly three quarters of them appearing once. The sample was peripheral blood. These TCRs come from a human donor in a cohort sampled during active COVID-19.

The DNA of the CDR3 is TGTGCCAGCAGTTTGCCCCCCTCCGGGACTCCGACCTACGAGCAGTACTTC. Protein: CASSLPPSGTPTYEQYF. This sequence joins TRBV28 and TRBJ2-7, with D possibly TRBD2 on 6 matching bases. Germline lookup yields CDR1 MDHEN and CDR2 SYDVKM. Trimming took 3 bases from V and 2 from J, leaving 20 bases between them. This CDR3 is 17 amino acids long.

The CDR3 region has the DNA TGCGCCAGCAGCTCGCTAACAGGGGCAAACATGAACACTGAAGCTTTCTTT. Translating gives CASSSLTGANMNTEAFF. This rearrangement joins TRBV5-1 to TRBJ1-1; 7 positions agree with TRBD1. Germline CDR1 reads SGHRS; CDR2 reads YFSETQ. This CDR3 spans 17 amino acids. The trim removed 3 bases at V and 0 bases at J, leaving 11 bases unmatched.

The CDR3 coding sequence is TGTGCCAGCAGCTTAAGATCGCCTAGCGGGAGTAGGGATACGCAGTATTTT. It yields the protein CASSLRSPSGSRDTQYF. The gene calls are TRBV7-9 and TRBJ2-3, with 10 bases matching TRBD2. CDR3 length: 17 residues. Germline V lookup: CDR1 SEHNR, CDR2 FQNEAQ (reference sequence). Trimming took 2 bases from V and 6 from J; bases not matched to a gene: 11. The full variable domain, in which reference TRBV7-9 and TRBJ2-3 provide the parts outside the CDR3, is DTGVSQNPRHKITKRGQNVTFRCDPISEHNRLYWYRQTLGQGPEFLTYFQNEAQLEKSRLLSDRFSAERPKGSFSTLEIQRTEQGDSAMYLCASSLRSPSGSRDTQYFGPGTRLTVL.

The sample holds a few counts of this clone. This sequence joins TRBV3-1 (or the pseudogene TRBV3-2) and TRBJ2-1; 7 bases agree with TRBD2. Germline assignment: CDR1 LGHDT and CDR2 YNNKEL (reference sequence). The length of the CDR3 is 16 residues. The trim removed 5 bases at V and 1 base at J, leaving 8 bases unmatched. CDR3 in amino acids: CASSFISGESYNEQFF. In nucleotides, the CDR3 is TGTGCCAGCAGCTTCATCAGCGGGGAGTCCTACAATGAGCAGTTCTTC.

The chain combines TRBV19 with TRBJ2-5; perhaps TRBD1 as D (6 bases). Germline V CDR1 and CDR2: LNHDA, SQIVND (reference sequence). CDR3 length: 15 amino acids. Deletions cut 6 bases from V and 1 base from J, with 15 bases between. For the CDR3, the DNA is TGTGCCAGTAGAAAGACAGGCCCTTCCCAAGAGACCCAGTACTTC. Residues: CASRKTGPSQETQYF.

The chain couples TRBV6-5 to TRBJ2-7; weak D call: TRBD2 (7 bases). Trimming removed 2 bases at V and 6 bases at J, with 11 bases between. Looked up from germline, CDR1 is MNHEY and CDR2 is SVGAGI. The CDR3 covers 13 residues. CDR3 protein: CASSYNREGEQYF. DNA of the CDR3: TGTGCCAGCAGTTACAACAGGGAGGGCGAGCAGTACTTC.

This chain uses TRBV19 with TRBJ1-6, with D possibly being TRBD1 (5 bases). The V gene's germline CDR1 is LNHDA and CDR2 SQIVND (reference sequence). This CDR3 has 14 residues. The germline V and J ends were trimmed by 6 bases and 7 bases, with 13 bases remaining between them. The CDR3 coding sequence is TGTGCCAGTAGCCCAGGGATTAGAAATTCACCCCTCCACTTT. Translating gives CASSPGIRNSPLHF.

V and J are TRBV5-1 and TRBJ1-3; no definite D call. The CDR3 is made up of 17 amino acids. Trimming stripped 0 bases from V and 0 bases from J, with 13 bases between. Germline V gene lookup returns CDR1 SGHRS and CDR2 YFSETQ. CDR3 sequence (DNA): TGCGCCAGCAGCTTGGTTGGAGCTATAAGCTCTGGAAACACCATATATTTT. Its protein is CASSLVGAISSGNTIYF.

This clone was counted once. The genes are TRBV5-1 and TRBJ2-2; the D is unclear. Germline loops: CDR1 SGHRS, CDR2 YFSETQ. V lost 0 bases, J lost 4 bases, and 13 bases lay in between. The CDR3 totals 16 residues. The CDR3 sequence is CASSLVTPSGTGELFF. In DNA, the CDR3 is TGCGCCAGCAGCTTGGTTACGCCGAGTGGCACCGGGGAGCTGTTTTTT.

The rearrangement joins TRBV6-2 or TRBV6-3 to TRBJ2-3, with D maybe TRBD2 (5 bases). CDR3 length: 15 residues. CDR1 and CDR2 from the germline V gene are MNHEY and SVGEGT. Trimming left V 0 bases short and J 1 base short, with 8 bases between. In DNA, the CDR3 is TGTGCCAGCAGTTACTCTAACGGGGGCACAGATACGCAGTATTTT. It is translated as CASSYSNGGTDTQYF.

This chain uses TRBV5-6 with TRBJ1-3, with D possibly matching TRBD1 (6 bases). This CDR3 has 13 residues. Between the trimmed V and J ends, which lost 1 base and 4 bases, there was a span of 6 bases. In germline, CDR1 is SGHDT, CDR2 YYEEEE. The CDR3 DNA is TGTGCCAGCAGCTTGAGGGGGGGAAACACCATATATTTT. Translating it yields CASSLRGGNTIYF.

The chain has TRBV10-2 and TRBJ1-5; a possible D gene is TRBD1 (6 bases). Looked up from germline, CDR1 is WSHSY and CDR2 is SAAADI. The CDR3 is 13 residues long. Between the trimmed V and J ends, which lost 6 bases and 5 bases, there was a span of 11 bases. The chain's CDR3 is CASRQGEDQPQHF. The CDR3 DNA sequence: TGCGCCAGCAGACAGGGAGAAGATCAGCCCCAGCATTTT.

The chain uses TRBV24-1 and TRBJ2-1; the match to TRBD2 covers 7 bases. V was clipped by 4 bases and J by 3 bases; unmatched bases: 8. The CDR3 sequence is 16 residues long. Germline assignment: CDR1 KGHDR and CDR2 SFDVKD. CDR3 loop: CATSDTVWEGYNEQFF. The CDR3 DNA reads TGTGCCACCAGTGACACCGTCTGGGAGGGCTACAATGAGCAGTTCTTC.

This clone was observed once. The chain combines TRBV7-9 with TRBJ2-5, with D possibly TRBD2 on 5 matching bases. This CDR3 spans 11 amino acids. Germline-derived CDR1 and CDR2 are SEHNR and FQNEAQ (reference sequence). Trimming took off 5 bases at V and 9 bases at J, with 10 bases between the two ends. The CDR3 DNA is TGTGCCAGCAGCCAAGTCGGGGCCCAGTACTTC. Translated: CASSQVGAQYF.

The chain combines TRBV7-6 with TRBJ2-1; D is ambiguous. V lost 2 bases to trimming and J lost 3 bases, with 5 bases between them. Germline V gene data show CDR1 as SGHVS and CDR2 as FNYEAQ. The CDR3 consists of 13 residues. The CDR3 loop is CASSLPIYNEQFF. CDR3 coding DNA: TGTGCCAGCAGCTTACCTATCTACAATGAGCAGTTCTTC.

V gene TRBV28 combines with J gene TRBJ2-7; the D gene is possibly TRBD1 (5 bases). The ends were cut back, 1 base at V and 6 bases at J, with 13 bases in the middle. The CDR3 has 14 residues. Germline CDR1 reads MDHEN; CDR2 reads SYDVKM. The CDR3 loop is CASSLYGTGFEQYF. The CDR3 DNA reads TGTGCCAGCAGTTTATACGGTACAGGCTTCGAGCAGTACTTC.

The CDR3: CASRGPGVGEQYF. CDR3 in DNA: TGTGCCAGCAGGGGCCCGGGGGTTGGCGAGCAGTACTTC. The chain recombines TRBV7-9 with TRBJ2-7; tentatively, D is TRBD2 (6 bases). V lost 6 bases and J 6 bases, leaving 15 bases between the germline ends. Germline assignment: CDR1 SEHNR and CDR2 FQNEAQ (reference sequence). The CDR3 spans 13 residues. Filled out from reference TRBV7-9 and TRBJ2-7, the complete variable domain reads DTGVSQNPRHKITKRGQNVTFRCDPISEHNRLYWYRQTLGQGPEFLTYFQNEAQLEKSRLLSDRFSAERPKGSFSTLEIQRTEQGDSAMYLCASRGPGVGEQYFGPGTRLTVT.

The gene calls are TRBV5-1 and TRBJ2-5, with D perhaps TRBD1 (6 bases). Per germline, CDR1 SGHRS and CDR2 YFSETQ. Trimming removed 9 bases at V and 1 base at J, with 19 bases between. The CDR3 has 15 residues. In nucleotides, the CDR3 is TGCGCCACCTCTAGGCAGGGGCTCCCCCAAGAGACCCAGTACTTC. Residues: CATSRQGLPQETQYF.

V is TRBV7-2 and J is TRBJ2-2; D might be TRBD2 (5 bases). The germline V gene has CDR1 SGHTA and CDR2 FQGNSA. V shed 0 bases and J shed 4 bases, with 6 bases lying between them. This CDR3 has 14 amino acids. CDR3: CASSLARGTGELFF. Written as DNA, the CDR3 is TGTGCCAGCAGCTTAGCCCGGGGCACCGGGGAGCTGTTTTTT.

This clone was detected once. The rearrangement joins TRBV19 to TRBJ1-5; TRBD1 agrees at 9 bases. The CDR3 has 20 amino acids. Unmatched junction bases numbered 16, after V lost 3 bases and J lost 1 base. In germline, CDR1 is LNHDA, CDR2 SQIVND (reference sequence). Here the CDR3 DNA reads TGTGCCAGTAGTATGACCAGGACAGGGGTGGGATATAGCAGCAATCAGCCCCAGCATTTT. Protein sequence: CASSMTRTGVGYSSNQPQHF. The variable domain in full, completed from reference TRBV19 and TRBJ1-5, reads DGGITQSPKYLFRKEGQNVTLSCEQNLNHDAMYWYRQDPGQGLRLIYYSQIVNDFQKGDIAEGYSVSREKKESFPLTVTSAQKNPTAFYLCASSMTRTGVGYSSNQPQHFGDGTRLSIL.

The CDR3 DNA reads TGTGCCAGCAGTGAGCCGGACAGGGGGCACACAGATACGCAGTATTTT. The encoded protein is CASSEPDRGHTDTQYF. The gene calls are TRBV25-1 and TRBJ2-3; 11 bases fit TRBD1. The V gene's germline CDR1 is MGHDK and CDR2 SYGVNS. With V trimmed by 3 bases and J by 2 bases, 4 bases remained unmatched. The CDR3 is made up of 16 amino acids.

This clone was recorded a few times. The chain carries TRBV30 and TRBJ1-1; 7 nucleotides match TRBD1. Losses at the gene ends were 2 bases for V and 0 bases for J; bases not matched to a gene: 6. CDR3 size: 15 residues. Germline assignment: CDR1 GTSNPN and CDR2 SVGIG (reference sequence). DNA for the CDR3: TGTGCCTGGAGTTCGACGGACAGGATGAACACTGAAGCTTTCTTT. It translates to CAWSSTDRMNTEAFF.

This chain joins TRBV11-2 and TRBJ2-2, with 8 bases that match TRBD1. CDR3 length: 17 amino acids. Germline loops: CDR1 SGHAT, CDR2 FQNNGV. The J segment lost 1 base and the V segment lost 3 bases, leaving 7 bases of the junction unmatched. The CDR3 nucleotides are TGTGCCAGCAGCTTCACTCAGGGACAGGAGAACACCGGGGAGCTGTTTTTT. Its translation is CASSFTQGQENTGELFF.

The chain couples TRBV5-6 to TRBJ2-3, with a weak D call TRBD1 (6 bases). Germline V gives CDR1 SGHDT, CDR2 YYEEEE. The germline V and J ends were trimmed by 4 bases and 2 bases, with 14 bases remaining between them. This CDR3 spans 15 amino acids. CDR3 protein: CASSPGQGYTDTQYF. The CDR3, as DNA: TGTGCCAGCAGCCCCGGGCAGGGGTACACAGATACGCAGTATTTT.

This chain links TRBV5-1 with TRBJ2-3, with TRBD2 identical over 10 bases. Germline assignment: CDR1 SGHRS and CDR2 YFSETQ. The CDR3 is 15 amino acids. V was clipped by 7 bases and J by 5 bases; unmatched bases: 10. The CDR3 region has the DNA TGCGCCAGCCCGCGCCCAGCGGGAGGGGAAGATACGCAGTATTTT. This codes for CASPRPAGGEDTQYF.

The CDR3 DNA reads as TGTGCCAGCAGTGGGGACAGTTTTGCAGATACGCAGTATTTT. Translation: CASSGDSFADTQYF. The V call is TRBV6-4, the J call TRBJ2-3, with 7 nucleotides matching TRBD1. The CDR3 consists of 14 residues. Trimming cost V 4 bases and J 4 bases; bases outside gene matches: 5. In germline, CDR1 is MRHNA, CDR2 SNTAGT.

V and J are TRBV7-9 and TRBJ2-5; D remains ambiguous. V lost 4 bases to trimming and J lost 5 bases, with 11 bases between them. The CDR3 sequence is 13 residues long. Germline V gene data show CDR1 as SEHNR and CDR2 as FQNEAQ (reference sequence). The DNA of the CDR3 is TGTGCCAGCAGCTCAAGCCCAGCGGAGACCCAGTACTTC. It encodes CASSSSPAETQYF.

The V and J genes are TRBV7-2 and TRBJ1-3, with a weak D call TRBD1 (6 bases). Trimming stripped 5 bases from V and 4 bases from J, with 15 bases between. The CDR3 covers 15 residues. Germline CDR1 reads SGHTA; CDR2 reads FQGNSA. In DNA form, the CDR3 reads TGTGCCAGCAGCCAAGGGGGTTCGGGAGGAAACACCATATATTTT. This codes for CASSQGGSGGNTIYF.

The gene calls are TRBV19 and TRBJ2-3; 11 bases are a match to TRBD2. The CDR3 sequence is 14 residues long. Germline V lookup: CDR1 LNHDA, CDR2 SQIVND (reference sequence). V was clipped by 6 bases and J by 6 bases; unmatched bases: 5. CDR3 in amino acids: CASSVAGGPDTQYF. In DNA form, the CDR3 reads TGTGCCAGTAGCGTAGCGGGAGGGCCCGATACGCAGTATTTT.

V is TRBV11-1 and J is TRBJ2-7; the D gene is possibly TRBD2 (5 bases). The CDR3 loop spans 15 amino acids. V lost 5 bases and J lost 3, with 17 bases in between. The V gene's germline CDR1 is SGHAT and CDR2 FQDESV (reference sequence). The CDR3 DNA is TGTGCCAGCAGCAAGGGTCTCTCTAGCAGCTACGAGCAGTACTTC. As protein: CASSKGLSSSYEQYF.

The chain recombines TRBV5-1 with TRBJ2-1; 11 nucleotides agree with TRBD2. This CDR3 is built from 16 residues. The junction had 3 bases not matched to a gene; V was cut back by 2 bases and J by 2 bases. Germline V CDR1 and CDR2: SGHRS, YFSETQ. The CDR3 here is CASSLQLAGAYNEQFF. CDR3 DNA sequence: TGCGCCAGCAGCTTACAACTAGCGGGAGCCTACAATGAGCAGTTCTTC. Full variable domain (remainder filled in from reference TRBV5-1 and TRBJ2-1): KAGVTQTPRYLIKTRGQQVTLSCSPISGHRSVSWYQQTPGQGLQFLFEYFSETQRNKGNFPGRFSGRQFSNSRSEMNVSTLELGDSALYLCASSLQLAGAYNEQFFGPGTRLTVL.

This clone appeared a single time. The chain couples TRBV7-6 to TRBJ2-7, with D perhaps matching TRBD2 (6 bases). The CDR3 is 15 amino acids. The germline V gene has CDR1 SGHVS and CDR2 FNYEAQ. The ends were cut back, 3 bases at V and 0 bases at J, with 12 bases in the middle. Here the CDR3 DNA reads TGTGCCAGCAGCTTGCAGGCGGACTACTCCTACGAGCAGTACTTC. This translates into CASSLQADYSYEQYF.